This TCR beta chain comes out of a study of response to subunit inactivated influenza vaccine. Findings and limits, study-wide: It was the authors' suggestion that each seasonal influenza vaccination recruits few new T cells.

CDR1 and CDR2 from the germline V gene are SGHRS and YFSETQ. The CDR3 covers 14 residues. With 4 bases removed from V and 5 bases from J, the gap between germline ends came to 15 bases. Comments on this clonotype: Its antigen is undetermined.

TCRdb used MiXCR to reprocess the RT-PCR reads, holding one entry per CDR3 protein. Of 500,000 to 550,000 distinct CDR3 sequences listed, around 7.9% are singletons. The sequence came from a man between 50 and 69 years old who received an inactivated influenza vaccine. The sample here was PBMCs from blood, taken roughly 24 months after vaccination. The chain uses TRBV5-1 and TRBJ1-1, with a weak D call TRBD1 (5 bases). The CDR3 nucleotides are TGCGCCAGCAGCGGGACGTCCCGGGGTACTGAAGCTTTCTTT. Its translation: CASSGTSRGTEAFF.